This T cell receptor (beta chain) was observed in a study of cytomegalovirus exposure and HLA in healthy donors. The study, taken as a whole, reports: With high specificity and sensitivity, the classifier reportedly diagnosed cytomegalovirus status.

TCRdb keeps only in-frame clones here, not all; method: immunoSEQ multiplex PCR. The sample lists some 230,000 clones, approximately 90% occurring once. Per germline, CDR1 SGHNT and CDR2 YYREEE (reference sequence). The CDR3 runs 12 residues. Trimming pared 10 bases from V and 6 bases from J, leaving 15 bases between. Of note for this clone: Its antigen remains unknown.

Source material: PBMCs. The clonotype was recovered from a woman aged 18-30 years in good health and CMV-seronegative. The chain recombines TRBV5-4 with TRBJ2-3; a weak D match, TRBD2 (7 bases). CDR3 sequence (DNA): TGTGCCGCGACGGGGGGCCCCGATACGCAGTATTTT. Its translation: CAATGGPDTQYF.